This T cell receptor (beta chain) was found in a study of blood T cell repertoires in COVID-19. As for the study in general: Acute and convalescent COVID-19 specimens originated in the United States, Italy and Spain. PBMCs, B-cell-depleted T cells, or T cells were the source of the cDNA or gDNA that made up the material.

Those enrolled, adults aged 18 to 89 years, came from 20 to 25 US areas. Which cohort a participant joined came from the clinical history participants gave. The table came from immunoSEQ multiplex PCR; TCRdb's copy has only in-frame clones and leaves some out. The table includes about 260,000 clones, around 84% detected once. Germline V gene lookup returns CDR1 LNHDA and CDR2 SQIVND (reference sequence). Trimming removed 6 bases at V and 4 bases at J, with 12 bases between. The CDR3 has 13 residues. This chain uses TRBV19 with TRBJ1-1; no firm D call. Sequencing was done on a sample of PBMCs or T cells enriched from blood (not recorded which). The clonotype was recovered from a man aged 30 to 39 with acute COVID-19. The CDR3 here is CASSPGLITEAFF. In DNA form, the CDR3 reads TGTGCCAGTAGCCCCGGACTGATCACTGAAGCTTTCTTT.